These 20 T cell receptor beta chains came from one sample sequenced in a study of cytomegalovirus exposure and HLA in healthy donors. In the PCR, 60 Vbeta and 13 Jbeta primers were used. Only in-frame clones appear in the TCRdb table, and some are missing; sequencing was by immunoSEQ multiplex PCR. The sample shows approximately 64,000 clones, around four fifths of them seen only once. The sample comprised PBMCs. Receptors originate from a male donor in good health and CMV-seropositive.

This clone has a handful of counts. The chain links TRBV27 to TRBJ2-7; D remains unclear. Trimming removed 0 bases from V and 3 bases from J, with 6 bases in between. The CDR3 has 13 amino acids. From germline, CDR1 is MNHEY and CDR2 SMNVEV (reference sequence). As DNA, the CDR3 is TGTGCCAGCAGTTTATCGGTACACTACGAGCAGTACTTC. It translates to CASSLSVHYEQYF.

The chain combines TRBV5-1 with TRBJ1-6; 7 bases are a match to TRBD1. The CDR3 loop spans 15 amino acids. Germline assignment: CDR1 SGHRS and CDR2 YFSETQ. V trimming: 0 bases; J trimming: 10 bases; junction bases outside the gene matches: 7. The CDR3 region has the DNA TGCGCCAGCAGCTTGGTGGAGGGGGCTAGCTCACCCCTCCACTTT. Protein sequence: CASSLVEGASSPLHF.

This rearrangement joins TRBV20-1 to TRBJ2-5; D gene uncertain. Germline CDR1 DFQATT, CDR2 SNEGSKA (reference sequence). CDR3 length equals 11 residues. V lost 6 bases and J lost 4, with 9 bases in between. Here the CDR3 reads CSARPGETQYF. For the CDR3, the DNA is TGCAGTGCCAGGCCCGGAGAGACCCAGTACTTC.

The V and J genes are TRBV10-2 and TRBJ1-1; a weak D match, TRBD1 (6 bases). The CDR3 totals 13 residues. Trimming left V 9 bases short and J 2 bases short, with 13 bases between. CDR1 is WSHSY and CDR2 is SAAADI in the germline V gene. CDR3 residues: CASRGGGNTEAFF. CDR3 DNA sequence: TGCGCCAGTAGAGGTGGGGGCAACACTGAAGCTTTCTTT.

The chain couples TRBV5-1 to TRBJ2-7; TRBD2 aligns across 10 bases. V was clipped by 0 bases and J by 0 bases; unmatched bases: 9. The CDR3 contains 18 residues. Germline V gene lookup returns CDR1 SGHRS and CDR2 YFSETQ. The CDR3 protein is CASSLGASGGLTSYEQYF. In nucleotides, the CDR3 is TGCGCCAGCAGCTTGGGGGCTAGCGGGGGTCTTACCTCCTACGAGCAGTACTTC.

This chain uses TRBV5-1 with TRBJ2-3, with TRBD1 matching 7 bases. The CDR3 runs to 15 residues. The junction had 3 bases not matched to a gene; V was cut back by 0 bases and J by 2 bases. Germline lookup yields CDR1 SGHRS and CDR2 YFSETQ. The CDR3 loop is CASSLGDSITDTQYF. For the CDR3, the DNA is TGCGCCAGCAGCTTGGGGGACAGTATCACAGATACGCAGTATTTT. The entire variable domain, with the rest obtained from reference TRBV5-1 and TRBJ2-3, is as follows: KAGVTQTPRYLIKTRGQQVTLSCSPISGHRSVSWYQQTPGQGLQFLFEYFSETQRNKGNFPGRFSGRQFSNSRSEMNVSTLELGDSALYLCASSLGDSITDTQYFGPGTRLTVL.

This sequence joins TRBV11-2 and TRBJ2-1, with a possible D match to TRBD2 (5 bases). V shed 1 base and J shed 7 bases, with 17 bases lying between them. The germline CDR1 and CDR2 sequences are SGHAT and FQNNGV. This CDR3 region has 16 residues. CDR3 DNA: TGTGCCAGCAGCTTAGGGCGGGTTTGGGGTTCTAATGAGCAGTTCTTC. Encoded protein: CASSLGRVWGSNEQFF. Drawing the rest from reference TRBV11-2 and TRBJ2-1, the complete variable domain is EAGVAQSPRYKIIEKRQSVAFWCNPISGHATLYWYQQILGQGPKLLIQFQNNGVVDDSQLPKDRFSAERLKGVDSTLKIQPAKLEDSAVYLCASSLGRVWGSNEQFFGPGTRLTVL.

This clone was seen a few times. The chain is built from TRBV5-1 and TRBJ2-5, with TRBD2 matching 8 bases. Germline values: CDR1 SGHRS, CDR2 YFSETQ. The V segment lost 3 bases and the J segment 0 bases; nucleotides outside the gene matches: 1. The CDR3 consists of 14 residues. CDR3 protein: CASSWRGDQETQYF. CDR3 nucleotide sequence: TGCGCCAGCAGCTGGCGGGGGGACCAAGAGACCCAGTACTTC.

The J gene is TRBJ2-5, the V gene TRBV4-3; 11 nucleotides match TRBD1. The assigned J gene may be wrong: the sequence end matches TRBJ2-7 better. The CDR3 sequence is 16 residues long. Germline loops: CDR1 LGHNA, CDR2 YSLEER. CDR3 sequence reads: CASSQERTGGIGEQYF. CDR3 bases: TGCGCCAGCAGCCAAGAAAGGACAGGGGGCATCGGCGAGCAGTACTTC.

The chain links TRBV6-6 to TRBJ1-2, with no clear D. The CDR3 is 14 residues long. Trimming removed 5 bases from V and 0 bases from J, with 10 bases in between. Germline V lookup: CDR1 MNHNY, CDR2 SVGAGI (reference sequence). CDR3 in amino acids: CASSPQNTNYGYTF. The CDR3 nucleotides are TGTGCCAGCAGTCCACAGAATACTAACTATGGCTACACCTTC.

V usage is TRBV7-2 and J usage is TRBJ2-1; 13 bases align to TRBD2. Germline loops: CDR1 SGHTA, CDR2 FQGNSA. The CDR3 spans 16 residues. Trimming took 4 bases from V and 4 from J; bases not matched to a gene: 4. The CDR3 loop reads CASSWTSGGYYNEQFF. The CDR3 nucleotides are TGTGCCAGCAGCTGGACTAGCGGGGGCTATTACAATGAGCAGTTCTTC.

The gene calls are TRBV30 and TRBJ1-1; possible D gene TRBD1, 6 bases. The CDR3 is 13 residues long. V was trimmed by 0 bases and J by 9 bases, leaving 14 bases between them. Germline V gene data show CDR1 as GTSNPN and CDR2 as SVGIG (reference sequence). The CDR3 loop is CAWSVIRGEKAFF. In nucleotides, the CDR3 is TGTGCCTGGAGTGTAATCAGGGGCGAGAAAGCTTTCTTT. Full variable domain (outside the CDR3, taken from reference TRBV30 and TRBJ1-1): SQTIHQWPATLVQPVGSPLSLECTVEGTSNPNLYWYRQAAGRGLQLLFYSVGIGQISSEVPQNLSASRPQDRQFILSSKKLLLSDSGFYLCAWSVIRGEKAFFGQGTRLTVV.

The V call is TRBV5-1, the J call TRBJ1-1; a possible D gene is TRBD1 (5 bases). The germline V gene has CDR1 SGHRS and CDR2 YFSETQ. This CDR3 comprises 15 residues. V lost 4 bases, J lost 0 bases, and 13 bases lay in between. CDR3 in amino acids: CASSAVDRLNTEAFF. The DNA of the CDR3 is TGCGCCAGCAGCGCCGTTGACAGACTGAACACTGAAGCTTTCTTT. Full variable domain (rest looked up from reference TRBV5-1 and TRBJ1-1): KAGVTQTPRYLIKTRGQQVTLSCSPISGHRSVSWYQQTPGQGLQFLFEYFSETQRNKGNFPGRFSGRQFSNSRSEMNVSTLELGDSALYLCASSAVDRLNTEAFFGQGTRLTVV.

This clone was detected only a few times. The chain couples TRBV6-1 to TRBJ1-2; TRBD1 agrees at 7 bases. CDR3 size: 10 residues. Germline CDR1 MNHNS, CDR2 SASEGT. V lost 11 bases to trimming and J lost 7 bases; unmatched junction nucleotides: 4. CDR3 sequence reads: CAFGTAGYTF. For the CDR3, the DNA is TGTGCCTTCGGGACAGCTGGCTACACCTTC.

This clone is a singleton in its sample. The chain links TRBV10-3 to TRBJ2-7, with D unclear. V gave up 5 bases and J gave up 6 bases, with 11 bases separating them. The germline gives CDR1 ENHRY, CDR2 SYGVKD. This CDR3 spans 12 amino acids. CDR3 residues: CAISSGVGEQYF. CDR3 DNA: TGTGCCATCAGTAGTGGTGTCGGCGAGCAGTACTTC.

This sequence joins TRBV4-2 and TRBJ1-2; 7 bases fit TRBD1. V gave up 0 bases and J gave up 5 bases; unmatched junction bases: 9. The CDR3 contains 16 residues. The V gene's germline CDR1 is LGHNA and CDR2 YNFKEQ. The CDR3 DNA reads as TGTGCCAGCAGCCAAGATAGCGGACAGGCAGGTTATGGCTACACCTTC. Protein: CASSQDSGQAGYGYTF.

The V call is TRBV25-1, the J call TRBJ1-4; D gene uncertain. The V end lost 3 bases, the J end lost 10 bases, and 27 bases lay between the germline ends. The CDR3 covers 18 residues. Germline assignment: CDR1 MGHDK and CDR2 SYGVNS. CDR3 residues: CASSDARTIPGFSGKLFF. In DNA form, the CDR3 reads TGTGCCAGCAGTGACGCTCGTACAATCCCGGGTTTCTCTGGAAAACTGTTTTTT.

This clone has a handful of counts. CDR3 nucleotide sequence: TGTGCCAGCAGTGAAGGCCAACTCACTGGCTACACCTTC. This encodes CASSEGQLTGYTF. The J gene is TRBJ1-2, the V gene TRBV6-1; D is unresolved. Germline V CDR1 and CDR2: MNHNS, SASEGT. The ends were cut back, 1 base at V and 7 bases at J, with 10 bases in the middle. CDR3 size: 13 residues.

This clone has only a few counts. J is TRBJ1-6 and V is TRBV2; D unresolved. Trimming stripped 11 bases from V and 10 bases from J, with 18 bases between. CDR1 and CDR2 (germline): SNHLY, FYNNEI. The CDR3 runs 13 residues. The CDR3 sequence is CAARRREDSPLHF. In DNA form, the CDR3 reads TGTGCCGCCCGGAGGCGGGAAGACTCACCCCTCCACTTT.

The chain joins TRBV27 to TRBJ1-5, with D perhaps matching TRBD1 (5 bases). The germline V gene encodes CDR1 MNHEY and CDR2 SMNVEV (reference sequence). The CDR3 sequence is 14 residues long. Trimming cost V 6 bases and J 0 bases, with 9 bases left between them. The CDR3 coding sequence is TGTGCCAGCAGCGACAGAGATAGCAATCAGCCCCAGCATTTT. Its translation: CASSDRDSNQPQHF.